Presented here are 6 T cell receptor beta chains from one specimen sequenced in a study of beta chain features in type 1 diabetes. Study findings and constraints: Significant though moderate, a shortening of TCRB CDR3s appeared in all four CD4+ subsets of Type 1 diabetes patients.

No antigen is known for these receptors. As every portion of the isolated RNA was reverse transcribed, the sequencing read expressed TCRB transcripts. Sequenced by immunoSEQ multiplex PCR; TCRdb stores in-frame clones only, minus some. Of around 45,000 clones listed, around 40% are singletons. The sequenced sample was stem cell memory CD4+ T cells from blood. The receptor source for this set is a man aged 25-40 years with type 1 diabetes.

This clone has more than one count but fewer than ten. The chain joins TRBV19 to TRBJ2-2; 8 nucleotides agree with TRBD2. The CDR3 is 16 amino acids. V lost 5 bases to trimming and J lost 5 bases; unmatched junction nucleotides: 10. Per the germline V gene, CDR1 is LNHDA and CDR2 is SQIVND (reference sequence). In DNA form, the CDR3 reads TGTGCCAGTAGTCCACGGACTAGCTGGGCGACCGGGGAGCTGTTTTTT. Translation gives CASSPRTSWATGELFF.

This clone showed up just a few times. The rearrangement joins TRBV28 to TRBJ1-3; tentative D call: TRBD1 (5 bases). Germline CDR1 MDHEN, CDR2 SYDVKM. The ends were cut back, 3 bases at V and 0 bases at J, with 9 bases in the middle. There are 15 residues in the CDR3. CDR3 in amino acids: CASSFGGSSGNTIYF. In DNA, the CDR3 is TGTGCCAGCAGTTTTGGGGGGAGCTCTGGAAACACCATATATTTT.

J is TRBJ2-5 and V is TRBV7-9; weak D call: TRBD1 (6 bases). CDR3 length equals 14 residues. V shed 10 bases and J shed 5 bases, with 20 bases lying between them. The germline CDR1 and CDR2 sequences are SEHNR and FQNEAQ (reference sequence). The CDR3 region has the DNA TGTGCCACCCAACAGGGCTCCTCCTTGGAGACCCAGTACTTC. This sequence encodes CATQQGSSLETQYF.

The chain recombines TRBV28 with TRBJ2-7, with D possibly matching TRBD2 (6 bases). V gave up 1 base and J gave up 2 bases, with 9 bases separating them. This CDR3 comprises 14 residues. Germline assignment: CDR1 MDHEN and CDR2 SYDVKM. As DNA, the CDR3 is TGTGCCAGCAGTTTATTAGGACTAACCTACGAGCAGTACTTC. Translation gives CASSLLGLTYEQYF.

The chain is built from TRBV10-3 and TRBJ2-5; 7 bases agree with TRBD1. Germline V CDR1 and CDR2: ENHRY, SYGVKD. The CDR3 covers 13 residues. Germline trimming cut 5 bases from V and 4 bases from J; bases unmatched to any gene: 4. Here the CDR3 reads CAISTGAGETQYF. The CDR3 bases are TGTGCCATCAGTACAGGGGCGGGAGAGACCCAGTACTTC.

This chain links TRBV7-2 with TRBJ2-3; 11 bases are a match to TRBD2. J was trimmed by 4 bases and V by 0 bases; bases with no gene match: 6. This CDR3 has 17 amino acids. Germline CDR1 reads SGHTA; CDR2 reads FQGNSA. DNA of the CDR3: TGTGCCAGCAGCTTAGCATCAACTAGCGGGAGCGCAGATACGCAGTATTTT. This sequence encodes CASSLASTSGSADTQYF.